The clone carrying this T cell receptor beta chain has only a few counts. This sample was included in a study of blood T cell repertoires in COVID-19. Study background: COVID-19 samples collected from the United States, Italy and Spain covered acute and convalescent phases.

The CDR3 totals 15 residues. CDR1 is SGHRS, CDR2 YFSETQ, per germline. The V segment lost 4 bases and the J segment 2 bases; nucleotides outside the gene matches: 5. Clones were read by immunoSEQ multiplex PCR, and TCRdb kept only the in-frame ones, dropping some. The sample has nearly 110,000 clones, about four fifths seen once. The specimen sequenced was peripheral blood. J is TRBJ2-3 and V is TRBV5-1; 9 bases match TRBD1. The TCR originated in a man between 65 and 85 years old with acute or convalescent COVID-19. Here the CDR3 DNA reads TGCGCCAGCAGCCAACAGGGGGCTTCCACAGATACGCAGTATTTT. Translated: CASSQQGASTDTQYF.